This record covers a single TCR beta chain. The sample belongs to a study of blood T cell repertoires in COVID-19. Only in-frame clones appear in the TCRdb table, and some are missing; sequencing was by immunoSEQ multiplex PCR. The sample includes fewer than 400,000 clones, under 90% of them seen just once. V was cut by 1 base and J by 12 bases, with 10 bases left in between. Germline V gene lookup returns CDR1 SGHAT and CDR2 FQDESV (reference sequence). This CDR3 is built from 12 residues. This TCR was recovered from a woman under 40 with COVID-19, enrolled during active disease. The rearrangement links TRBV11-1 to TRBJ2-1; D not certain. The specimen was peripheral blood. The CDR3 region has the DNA TGTGCCAGCAGCTTAGTGGCAGGTGGGCAGTTCTTC. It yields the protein CASSLVAGGQFF.